Shown below are 24 T cell receptor beta chains from a single sample sequenced in a study of shared clonotypes between healthy human individuals. Sequencing was performed with immunoSEQ multiplex PCR; in TCRdb, only in-frame clones are kept and a portion is missing. The table records a few hundred thousand clones, approximately 97% of them present only once. The sample was naive CD4+ T cells sorted from blood. As to subset: CD45RA+ positively selected. These receptors were obtained from a woman in her 30s in good health.

The rearrangement links TRBV11-3 to TRBJ2-4, with 10 bases identical to TRBD1. CDR3 length equals 13 residues. Germline V gene sequence: CDR1 SGHNT, CDR2 YENEEA. Losses at the gene ends were 5 bases for V and 11 bases for J; bases not matched to a gene: 6. The DNA of the CDR3 is TGTGCCAGCAGCCCGACCGGGACAGGGGTTCAGTACTTC. It translates to CASSPTGTGVQYF.

This clone has just one count. This chain uses TRBV6-1 with TRBJ1-5; weak D call: TRBD1 (6 bases). The CDR3 length is 13 residues. Trimming shortened V by 2 bases and J by 6 bases, and 8 bases separated the two germline ends. In germline, CDR1 is MNHNS, CDR2 SASEGT. The CDR3 nucleotides are TGTGCCAGCAGTGAACAGGGGTTTCAGCCCCAGCATTTT. It translates to CASSEQGFQPQHF.

The V and J genes are TRBV6-5 and TRBJ1-2; D gene unclear. The germline V and J ends were trimmed by 6 bases and 5 bases, with 16 bases remaining between them. The CDR3 is made up of 14 amino acids. The germline CDR1 and CDR2 sequences are MNHEY and SVGAGI. CDR3 sequence reads: CASSPRSGPYGYTF. The CDR3 nucleotides read TGTGCCAGCAGCCCAAGGTCCGGACCGTATGGCTACACCTTC.

This chain links TRBV10-3 with TRBJ2-1; D might be TRBD1 (6 bases). Trimming shortened V by 3 bases and J by 0 bases, and 9 bases separated the two germline ends. This CDR3 comprises 15 residues. Germline assignment: CDR1 ENHRY and CDR2 SYGVKD. CDR3 nucleotides: TGTGCCATCAGTGATAGGGGGAGCTCCTACAATGAGCAGTTCTTC. Protein product: CAISDRGSSYNEQFF.

This sequence joins TRBV27 and TRBJ2-5, with TRBD1 matching over 8 bases. The V gene end was trimmed by 6 bases and the J gene end by 5 bases; junction bases not matched to a gene: 11. CDR3 length: 15 residues. Per germline, CDR1 MNHEY and CDR2 SMNVEV (reference sequence). The CDR3 nucleotides are TGTGCCAGCAGCCTATCCGGGACAGGTCGGGAGACCCAGTACTTC. Translation gives CASSLSGTGRETQYF.

The rearrangement uses TRBV9 and TRBJ2-3; no clear D gene. The V end lost 0 bases, the J end lost 6 bases, and 11 bases lay between the germline ends. The CDR3 extends over 14 amino acids. Germline-derived CDR1 and CDR2 are SGDLS and YYNGEE. CDR3 coding DNA: TGTGCCAGCAGCGTAGGGCTCGGGTTCGATACGCAGTATTTT. Translation: CASSVGLGFDTQYF. The full variable domain, completed using reference TRBV9 and TRBJ2-3, is DSGVTQTPKHLITATGQRVTLRCSPRSGDLSVYWYQQSLDQGLQFLIQYYNGEERAKGNILERFSAQQFPDLHSELNLSSLELGDSALYFCASSVGLGFDTQYFGPGTRLTVL.

About this clone itself: In the same sample, other DNA sequences code for this CDR3. This chain joins TRBV10-3 and TRBJ2-5; tentatively, D is TRBD1 (5 bases). CDR3 size: 13 residues. Between the trimmed V and J ends, which lost 4 bases and 5 bases, there was a span of 11 bases. CDR1 is ENHRY and CDR2 is SYGVKD in the germline V gene. The CDR3 DNA reads TGTGCCATCAGTGGGGGCCTGGGGGAGACCCAGTACTTC. It specifies CAISGGLGETQYF.

This clone was recorded only once. Other DNA sequences within the sample encode an identical CDR3. J is TRBJ2-5 and V is TRBV7-3; TRBD2 matches at 12 bases. Germline V lookup: CDR1 SGHTA, CDR2 FQGTGA. The CDR3 extends over 15 amino acids. V lost 3 bases, J lost 1 base, and 0 bases stayed unmatched. The CDR3 reads CASSLTSGSQETQYF. CDR3 in DNA: TGTGCCAGCAGCTTGACTAGCGGGAGCCAAGAGACCCAGTACTTC.

The rearrangement joins TRBV5-6 to TRBJ1-1; D not resolved. Germline loops: CDR1 SGHDT, CDR2 YYEEEE. V lost 2 bases to trimming and J lost 1 base, with 9 bases between them. The CDR3 is made up of 14 amino acids. CDR3 loop: CASSFGGSNTEAFF. CDR3 bases: TGTGCCAGCAGCTTTGGTGGCTCGAACACTGAAGCTTTCTTT.

The J gene is TRBJ2-7, the V gene TRBV19; 8 positions match TRBD1. Trimming took 5 bases from V and 2 from J; bases not matched to a gene: 5. There are 14 residues in the CDR3. Germline V lookup: CDR1 LNHDA, CDR2 SQIVND (reference sequence). CDR3: CASSAGTGPYEQYF. The CDR3 DNA reads as TGTGCCAGTAGTGCCGGGACAGGCCCCTACGAGCAGTACTTC.

V gene TRBV19 combines with J gene TRBJ1-2; D is perhaps TRBD1 (5 bases). Between the trimmed V and J ends, which lost 4 bases and 0 bases, there was a span of 12 bases. From germline, CDR1 is LNHDA and CDR2 SQIVND (reference sequence). The CDR3 sequence is 15 residues long. CDR3 bases: TGTGCCAGTAGTACTACCGGGACGGCTAACTATGGCTACACCTTC. Protein sequence: CASSTTGTANYGYTF.

This clone was recorded only once. V usage is TRBV11-3 and J usage is TRBJ1-1, with D possibly TRBD1 on 6 matching bases. CDR1 is SGHNT and CDR2 is YENEEA in the germline V gene. This CDR3 is built from 14 residues. V was trimmed by 3 bases and J by 4 bases, leaving 12 bases between them. CDR3 loop: CASSLAGASTEAFF. The CDR3 region has the DNA TGTGCCAGCAGCTTGGCAGGGGCGAGCACTGAAGCTTTCTTT. Together with reference TRBV11-3 and TRBJ1-1, the CDR3 gives the full variable domain: EAGVVQSPRYKIIEKKQPVAFWCNPISGHNTLYWYLQNLGQGPELLIRYENEEAVDDSQLPKDRFSAERLKGVDSTLKIQPAELGDSAVYLCASSLAGASTEAFFGQGTRLTVV.

The rearrangement links TRBV18 to TRBJ1-4; the match to TRBD1 covers 8 bases. V was pared by 4 bases and J by 7 bases, with 8 bases of the junction left unmatched. CDR1 is KGHSH, CDR2 LQKENI, per germline. The CDR3 sequence is 15 residues long. The DNA of the CDR3 is TGTGCCAGCTCACAAGGACAGGGTGGAAGTGAAAAACTGTTTTTT. This gives the protein CASSQGQGGSEKLFF.

In nucleotides, the CDR3 is TGCGCCAGCAGCCTACTAGCGCGATCCTACAATGAGCAGTTCTTC. Translated: CASSLLARSYNEQFF. The chain couples TRBV5-1 to TRBJ2-1; 7 positions match TRBD2. After removal of 4 bases from V and 1 base from J, the junction contained 5 bases not matched to a gene. CDR1 is SGHRS and CDR2 is YFSETQ in the germline V gene. The CDR3 runs to 15 residues.

A single count supports this clone. The chain uses TRBV18 and TRBJ2-5, with TRBD1 matching 8 bases. The junction had 5 bases not matched to a gene; V was cut back by 0 bases and J by 5 bases. CDR3 size: 15 residues. In germline, CDR1 is KGHSH, CDR2 LQKENI. This CDR3 is CASSPPAGGGETQYF. Here the CDR3 DNA reads TGTGCCAGCTCACCACCGGCAGGGGGCGGGGAGACCCAGTACTTC.

The CDR3: CASRTGVPTDTQYF. The DNA of the CDR3 is TGTGCCAGCAGGACGGGGGTCCCCACAGATACGCAGTATTTT. This sequence joins TRBV28 and TRBJ2-3, with D possibly being TRBD2 (6 bases). V was trimmed by 6 bases and J by 2 bases, leaving 12 bases between them. The CDR3 is made up of 14 amino acids. Germline V lookup: CDR1 MDHEN, CDR2 SYDVKM.

V gene TRBV5-4 combines with J gene TRBJ1-1; a weak D match, TRBD1 (5 bases). The CDR3 runs 15 residues. The V gene lost 3 bases and the J gene lost 1 base, with 13 bases spanning the gap. Germline V lookup: CDR1 SGHNT, CDR2 YYREEE (reference sequence). CDR3 DNA: TGTGCCAGCAGCTCTCCATCAGGGACGAACACTGAAGCTTTCTTT. It specifies CASSSPSGTNTEAFF.

The chain combines TRBV18 with TRBJ2-3; 7 nucleotides agree with TRBD2. J was trimmed by 0 bases and V by 2 bases; bases with no gene match: 5. Germline V gene data show CDR1 as KGHSH and CDR2 as LQKENI. The length of the CDR3 is 16 residues. CDR3 protein: CASSPRPSGSTDTQYF. In DNA form, the CDR3 reads TGTGCCAGCTCACCAAGGCCTAGCGGAAGCACAGATACGCAGTATTTT.

The rearrangement links TRBV15 to TRBJ2-4; a weak D match, TRBD2 (5 bases). The germline V gene has CDR1 LNHNV and CDR2 YYDKDF (reference sequence). There are 18 residues in the CDR3. Deletions cut 0 bases from V and 0 bases from J, with 15 bases between. The CDR3 loop reads CATSRDSRGALAKNIQYF. The CDR3 coding sequence is TGTGCCACCAGCAGAGATAGCCGGGGTGCCTTAGCCAAAAACATTCAGTACTTC.

The CDR3 reads CASSIAGTAYNEQFF. The CDR3 coding sequence is TGTGCCAGCAGCATCGCCGGGACAGCCTACAATGAGCAGTTCTTC. The rearrangement uses TRBV7-9 and TRBJ2-1, with 7 bases fitting TRBD1. Germline values: CDR1 SEHNR, CDR2 FQNEAQ (reference sequence). V was pared by 5 bases and J by 2 bases, with 6 bases of the junction left unmatched. This CDR3 is 15 amino acids long.

This clone is a singleton in its sample. V usage is TRBV5-1 and J usage is TRBJ2-2, with TRBD2 matching over 7 bases. The ends lost 4 bases at V and 2 bases at J; junction bases unmatched: 8. Germline assignment: CDR1 SGHRS and CDR2 YFSETQ. This CDR3 spans 16 amino acids. The CDR3 bases are TGCGCCAGCAGCCCCGGGGCTAGCGGAAACACCGGGGAGCTGTTTTTT. Protein product: CASSPGASGNTGELFF.

The CDR3 loop is CASRRTSPETQYF. The CDR3 nucleotides are TGTGCCAGCAGACGGACTAGCCCAGAGACCCAGTACTTC. The chain is built from TRBV28 and TRBJ2-5; 8 bases match TRBD2. This CDR3 contains 13 residues. The V and J ends lost 6 bases and 4 bases, in that order; junction bases with no gene match: 4. Germline assignment: CDR1 MDHEN and CDR2 SYDVKM.

This chain links TRBV5-5 with TRBJ2-7; 7 bases align to TRBD1. J was trimmed by 2 bases and V by 4 bases; bases with no gene match: 3. Germline loops: CDR1 SGHKS, CDR2 YYEKEE (reference sequence). This CDR3 contains 13 residues. The DNA of the CDR3 is TGTGCCAGCAGCCAAGACAGGGCCTACGAGCAGTACTTC. Translating it yields CASSQDRAYEQYF.

The chain combines TRBV5-4 with TRBJ2-2, with a weak D call TRBD2 (6 bases). V was trimmed by 0 bases and J by 4 bases, leaving 13 bases between them. Germline V lookup: CDR1 SGHNT, CDR2 YYREEE (reference sequence). The CDR3 spans 16 residues. CDR3 nucleotides: TGTGCCAGCAGCTTGGGGGTCGGGACTGGCACCGGGGAGCTGTTTTTT. The encoded protein is CASSLGVGTGTGELFF. Complete variable domain (other parts from reference TRBV5-4 and TRBJ2-2): ETGVTQSPTHLIKTRGQQVTLRCSSQSGHNTVSWYQQALGQGPQFIFQYYREEENGRGNFPPRFSGLQFPNYSSELNVNALELDDSALYLCASSLGVGTGTGELFFGEGSRLTVL.